These T cell receptor beta chains were read from a single sample in a study of shared clonotypes between healthy human individuals. TCRdb's table, derived via immunoSEQ multiplex PCR, lists solely in-frame clones and lacks some. The table has around 450,000 clones, 75% to 85% seen once. The sequencing input was PBMCs. The receptors were gathered from a woman aged 35 to 49 in good health. Some clones in this sample may be carry-over from other donors' samples. CDR3s include the opening cysteine and the closing phenylalanine or tryptophan. The order of the fields is CDR3 protein, CDR3 DNA, V gene, clone size, D gene, J gene. The D gene is left open where the match is weak. Clone size is stated in some rows and not others, as once, few, many or a class when expanded.

CDR3 protein: CASSERGHGYTF
CDR3 DNA: TGTGCCAGCAGTGAGAGGGGGCATGGCTACACCTTC
V gene: TRBV2
clone size: few
D gene: TRBD1
J gene: TRBJ1-2

CDR3 protein: CSVAPGSFDYGYTF
CDR3 DNA: TGCAGCGTTGCTCCTGGGTCATTTGACTATGGCTACACCTTC
V gene: TRBV29-1
clone size: NA
D gene: NA
J gene: TRBJ1-2

CDR3 protein: CASSPPADRVYGYTF
CDR3 DNA: TGTGCCAGCTCACCCCCAGCTGACAGGGTCTATGGCTACACCTTC
V gene: TRBV18
clone size: NA
D gene: TRBD1
J gene: TRBJ1-2

CDR3 protein: CASSFAGQGLEKLFF
CDR3 DNA: TGTGCCAGCAGTTTTGCGGGACAGGGACTAGAAAAACTGTTTTTT
V gene: TRBV28
clone size: NA
D gene: TRBD1
J gene: TRBJ1-4

CDR3 protein: CASSPPAGYNEQFF
CDR3 DNA: TGTGCCAGCTCACCACCGGCAGGGTACAATGAGCAGTTCTTC
V gene: TRBV18
clone size: NA
D gene: NA
J gene: TRBJ2-1

CDR3 protein: CASSTRDRAYEQYF
CDR3 DNA: TGTGCCAGTAGTACCCGGGACAGGGCCTACGAGCAGTACTTC
V gene: TRBV19
clone size: NA
D gene: TRBD1
J gene: TRBJ2-7

CDR3 protein: CASTPNPSGLISMNTEAFF
CDR3 DNA: TGTGCCAGCACCCCTAACCCCTCGGGACTAATAAGTATGAACACTGAAGCTTTCTTT
V gene: TRBV21-1
clone size: NA
D gene: NA
J gene: TRBJ1-1

CDR3 protein: CASSLRYQPQHF
CDR3 DNA: TGTGCCAGCAGTTTGAGATATCAGCCCCAGCATTTT
V gene: TRBV28
clone size: NA
D gene: NA
J gene: TRBJ1-5

CDR3 protein: CASLPQAYRASYNEQFF
CDR3 DNA: TGTGCCAGCCTACCGCAAGCATACAGGGCCTCCTACAATGAGCAGTTCTTC
V gene: TRBV28
clone size: NA
D gene: NA
J gene: TRBJ2-1

CDR3 protein: CASSLFLRDQETQYF
CDR3 DNA: TGTGCCAGCAGCTTATTCCTGCGGGACCAAGAGACCCAGTACTTC
V gene: TRBV7-9
clone size: NA
D gene: NA
J gene: TRBJ2-5

CDR3 protein: CASSSSGPSYNEQFF
CDR3 DNA: TGTGCCAGCAGCTCTAGCGGGCCTTCCTACAATGAGCAGTTCTTC
V gene: TRBV11-3
clone size: NA
D gene: TRBD2
J gene: TRBJ2-1

CDR3 protein: CASSASSTDTQYF
CDR3 DNA: TGTGCCAGCTCAGCATCTAGCACAGATACGCAGTATTTT
V gene: TRBV18
clone size: NA
D gene: NA
J gene: TRBJ2-3

CDR3 protein: CASSFTGPPTEAFF
CDR3 DNA: TGCGCCAGCAGCTTTACAGGGCCACCCACTGAAGCTTTCTTT
V gene: TRBV5-1
clone size: NA
D gene: NA
J gene: TRBJ1-1

CDR3 protein: CASRGSGYTF
CDR3 DNA: TGCGCCAGCAGGGGCAGTGGCTACACCTTC
V gene: TRBV5-1
clone size: few
D gene: NA
J gene: TRBJ1-2

CDR3 protein: CAVQLQGRGGYTF
CDR3 DNA: TGTGCCGTCCAGTTACAGGGGAGGGGTGGCTACACCTTC
V gene: TRBV28
clone size: few
D gene: TRBD1
J gene: TRBJ1-2

CDR3 protein: CAWSPRTGVGNTIYF
CDR3 DNA: TGTGCCTGGAGTCCGCGGACAGGGGTAGGAAACACCATATATTTT
V gene: TRBV30
clone size: NA
D gene: TRBD1
J gene: TRBJ1-3

CDR3 protein: CASSLTYGRSTGELFF
CDR3 DNA: TGTGCCAGCAGCTTAACCTACGGACGATCCACCGGGGAGCTGTTTTTT
V gene: TRBV7-8
clone size: once
D gene: NA
J gene: TRBJ2-2

CDR3 protein: CASSISGGRGPRGSYEQYF
CDR3 DNA: TGTGCCAGTAGTATAAGCGGCGGTCGGGGGCCTAGAGGCTCCTACGAGCAGTACTTC
V gene: TRBV19
clone size: NA
D gene: NA
J gene: TRBJ2-7

CDR3 protein: CASRLTSGHYEQYF
CDR3 DNA: TGTGCCAGCAGACTGACTAGCGGGCACTACGAGCAGTACTTC
V gene: TRBV27
clone size: once
D gene: TRBD2
J gene: TRBJ2-7

CDR3 protein: CASTGLATNTGELFF
CDR3 DNA: TGTGCCAGTACGGGACTAGCGACGAACACCGGGGAGCTGTTTTTT
V gene: TRBV2
clone size: NA
D gene: TRBD2
J gene: TRBJ2-2

CDR3 protein: CASSLEGSGSTDTQYF
CDR3 DNA: TGCGCCAGCAGCTTGGAGGGTAGCGGTAGCACAGATACGCAGTATTTT
V gene: TRBV5-1
clone size: NA
D gene: NA
J gene: TRBJ2-3

CDR3 protein: CASSSGRGGLTEAFF
CDR3 DNA: TGTGCCAGCAGCTCGGGCAGGGGGGGGCTCACTGAAGCTTTCTTT
V gene: TRBV5-4
clone size: NA
D gene: TRBD1
J gene: TRBJ1-1

CDR3 protein: CATSRDLSYEQYF
CDR3 DNA: TGTGCCACCAGCAGAGACCTCTCCTACGAGCAGTACTTC
V gene: TRBV15
clone size: NA
D gene: NA
J gene: TRBJ2-7

CDR3 protein: CASSLVPGFYEQYF
CDR3 DNA: TGTGCCAGCAGCTTAGTTCCTGGGTTCTACGAGCAGTACTTC
V gene: TRBV7-2
clone size: NA
D gene: NA
J gene: TRBJ2-7

CDR3 protein: CASSKQGQYSYEQYF
CDR3 DNA: TGTGCCAGCAGTAAACAGGGACAATACTCCTACGAGCAGTACTTC
V gene: TRBV6-6
clone size: few
D gene: NA
J gene: TRBJ2-7

CDR3 protein: CASSEIGRSGTGELFF
CDR3 DNA: TGCGCCAGCAGTGAGATAGGGCGGAGTGGCACCGGGGAGCTGTTTTTT
V gene: TRBV10-2
clone size: NA
D gene: NA
J gene: TRBJ2-2

CDR3 protein: CASSEGWGYSTEAFF
CDR3 DNA: TGTGCCAGCAGTGAAGGTTGGGGATACAGCACTGAAGCTTTCTTT
V gene: TRBV6-1
clone size: NA
D gene: NA
J gene: TRBJ1-1

CDR3 protein: CASSVESTGVNEQFF
CDR3 DNA: TGTGCCAGCAGCGTAGAGTCTACAGGGGTCAATGAGCAGTTCTTC
V gene: TRBV9
clone size: NA
D gene: TRBD1
J gene: TRBJ2-1

CDR3 protein: CASSDVTSGSYEQYF
CDR3 DNA: TGTGCCAGCAGTGACGTCACTAGCGGCTCCTACGAGCAGTACTTC
V gene: TRBV7-9
clone size: NA
D gene: TRBD2
J gene: TRBJ2-7

CDR3 protein: CASSQVEGNYGYTF
CDR3 DNA: TGCGCCAGCAGCCAAGTCGAGGGAAACTATGGCTACACCTTC
V gene: TRBV4-3
clone size: NA
D gene: NA
J gene: TRBJ1-2

CDR3 protein: CSASGVSYTF
CDR3 DNA: TGCAGTGCTTCAGGAGTTAGCTACACCTTC
V gene: TRBV20-1
clone size: few
D gene: NA
J gene: TRBJ1-2

CDR3 protein: CASTRGGETQYF
CDR3 DNA: TGTGCCAGCACAAGGGGGGGAGAGACCCAGTACTTC
V gene: TRBV2
clone size: few
D gene: NA
J gene: TRBJ2-5

CDR3 protein: CASRTSGSFHEQYF
CDR3 DNA: TGTGCCAGCAGAACTAGCGGGAGCTTCCACGAGCAGTACTTC
V gene: TRBV28
clone size: NA
D gene: TRBD2
J gene: TRBJ2-7

CDR3 protein: CASSYSSGVRGYTF
CDR3 DNA: TGTGCCAGCAGTTACTCATCAGGGGTACGTGGCTACACCTTC
V gene: TRBV6-5
clone size: NA
D gene: NA
J gene: TRBJ1-2

CDR3 protein: CASSFDRYTDTQYF
CDR3 DNA: TGTGCCAGCAGCTTCGACAGATACACAGATACGCAGTATTTT
V gene: TRBV7-2
clone size: NA
D gene: NA
J gene: TRBJ2-3